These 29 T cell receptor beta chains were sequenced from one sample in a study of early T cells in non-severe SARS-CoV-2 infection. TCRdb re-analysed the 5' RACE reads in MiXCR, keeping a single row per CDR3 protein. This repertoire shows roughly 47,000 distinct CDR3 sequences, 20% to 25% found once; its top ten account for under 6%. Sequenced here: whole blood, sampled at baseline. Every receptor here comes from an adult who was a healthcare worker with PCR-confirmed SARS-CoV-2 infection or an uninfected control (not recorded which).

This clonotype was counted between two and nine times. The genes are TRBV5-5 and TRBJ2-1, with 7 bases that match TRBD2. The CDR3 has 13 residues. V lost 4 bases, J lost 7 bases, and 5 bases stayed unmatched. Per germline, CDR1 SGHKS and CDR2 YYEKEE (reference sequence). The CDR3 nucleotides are TGTGCCAGCAGCCCCAGAGCGGGAAATGAGCAGTTCTTC. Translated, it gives CASSPRAGNEQFF.

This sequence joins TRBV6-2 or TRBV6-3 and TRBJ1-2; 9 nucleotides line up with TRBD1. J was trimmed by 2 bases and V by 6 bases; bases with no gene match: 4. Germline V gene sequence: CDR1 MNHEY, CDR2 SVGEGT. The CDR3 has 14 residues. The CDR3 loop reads CASRGTGKNYGYTF. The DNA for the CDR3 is TGTGCCAGCAGGGGGACAGGGAAGAACTATGGCTACACCTTC.

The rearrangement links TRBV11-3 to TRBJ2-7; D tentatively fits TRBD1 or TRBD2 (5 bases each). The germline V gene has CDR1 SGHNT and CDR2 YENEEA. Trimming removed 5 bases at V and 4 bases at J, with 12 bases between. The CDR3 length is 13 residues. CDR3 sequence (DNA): TGTGCCAGCAGCCCGGGGCCAGGGTACGAGCAGTACTTC. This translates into CASSPGPGYEQYF.

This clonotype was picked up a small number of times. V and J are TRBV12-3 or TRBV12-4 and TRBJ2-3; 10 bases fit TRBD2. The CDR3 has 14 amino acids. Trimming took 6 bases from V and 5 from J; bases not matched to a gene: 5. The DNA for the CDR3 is TGTGCCAGCAGCCGGAGCGGGGGGGAAGATACGCAGTATTTT. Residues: CASSRSGGEDTQYF.

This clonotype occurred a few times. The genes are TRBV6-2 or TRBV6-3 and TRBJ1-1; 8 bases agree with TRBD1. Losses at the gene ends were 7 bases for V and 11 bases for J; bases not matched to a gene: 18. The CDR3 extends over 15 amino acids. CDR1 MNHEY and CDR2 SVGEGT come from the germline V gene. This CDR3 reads CASIALTTGGRGAFF. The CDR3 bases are TGTGCCAGCATCGCCTTAACAACAGGGGGACGTGGGGCTTTCTTT.

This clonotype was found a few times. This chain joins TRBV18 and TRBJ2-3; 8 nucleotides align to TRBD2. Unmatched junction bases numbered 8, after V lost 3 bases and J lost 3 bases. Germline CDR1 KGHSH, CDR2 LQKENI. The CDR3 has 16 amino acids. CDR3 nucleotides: TGTGCCAGCTCACCGTCCAGCGGGGGAGGAACAGATACGCAGTATTTT. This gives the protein CASSPSSGGGTDTQYF. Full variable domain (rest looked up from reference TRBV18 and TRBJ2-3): NAGVMQNPRHLVRRRGQEARLRCSPMKGHSHVYWYRQLPEEGLKFMVYLQKENIIDESGMPKERFSAEFPKEGPSILRIQQVVRGDSAAYFCASSPSSGGGTDTQYFGPGTRLTVL.

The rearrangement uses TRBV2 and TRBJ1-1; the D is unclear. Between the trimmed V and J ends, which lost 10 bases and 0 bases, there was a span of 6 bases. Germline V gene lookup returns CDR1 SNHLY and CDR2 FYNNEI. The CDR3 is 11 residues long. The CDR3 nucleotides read TGTGCCAACAAGATGAACACTGAAGCTTTCTTT. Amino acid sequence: CANKMNTEAFF.

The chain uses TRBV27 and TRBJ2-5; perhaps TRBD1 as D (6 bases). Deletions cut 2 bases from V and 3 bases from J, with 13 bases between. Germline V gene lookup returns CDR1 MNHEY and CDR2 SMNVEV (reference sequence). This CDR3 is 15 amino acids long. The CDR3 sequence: CASSLDWTAKETQYF. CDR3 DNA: TGTGCCAGCAGTTTAGACTGGACAGCCAAAGAGACCCAGTACTTC.

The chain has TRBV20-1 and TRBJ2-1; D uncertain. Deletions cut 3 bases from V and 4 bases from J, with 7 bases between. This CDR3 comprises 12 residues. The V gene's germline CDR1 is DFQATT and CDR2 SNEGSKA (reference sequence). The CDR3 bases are TGCAGTGCTAGTTGGCTATACAATGAGCAGTTCTTC. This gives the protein CSASWLYNEQFF.

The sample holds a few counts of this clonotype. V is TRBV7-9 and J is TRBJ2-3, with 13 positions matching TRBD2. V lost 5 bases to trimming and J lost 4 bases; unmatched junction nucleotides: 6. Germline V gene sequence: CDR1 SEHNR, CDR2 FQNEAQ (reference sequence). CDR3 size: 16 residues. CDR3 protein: CASSRRGTSGADTQYF. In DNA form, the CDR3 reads TGTGCCAGCAGCAGAAGAGGGACTAGCGGGGCAGATACGCAGTATTTT.

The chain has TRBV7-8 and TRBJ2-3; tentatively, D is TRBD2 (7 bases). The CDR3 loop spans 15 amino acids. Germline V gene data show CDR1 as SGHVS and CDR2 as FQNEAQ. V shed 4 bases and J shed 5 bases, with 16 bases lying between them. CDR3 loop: CASSYLRGAKDTQYF. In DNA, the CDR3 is TGTGCCAGCAGCTATCTACGGGGGGCTAAAGATACGCAGTATTTT.

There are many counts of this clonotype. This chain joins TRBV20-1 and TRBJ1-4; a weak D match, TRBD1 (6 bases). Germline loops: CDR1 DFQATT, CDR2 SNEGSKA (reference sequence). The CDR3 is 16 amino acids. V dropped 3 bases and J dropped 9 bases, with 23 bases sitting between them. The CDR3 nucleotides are TGCAGTGCTAGCCCCCCCTCCGACAGGCCCAGGAAAAAACTGTTTTTT. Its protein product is CSASPPSDRPRKKLFF.

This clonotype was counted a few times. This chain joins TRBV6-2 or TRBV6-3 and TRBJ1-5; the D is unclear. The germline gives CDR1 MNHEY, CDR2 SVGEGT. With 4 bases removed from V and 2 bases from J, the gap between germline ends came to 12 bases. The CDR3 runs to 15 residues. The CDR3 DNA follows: TGTGCCAGCAGTTCCGCTCTCCCGGGCAATCAGCCCCAGCATTTT. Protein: CASSSALPGNQPQHF.

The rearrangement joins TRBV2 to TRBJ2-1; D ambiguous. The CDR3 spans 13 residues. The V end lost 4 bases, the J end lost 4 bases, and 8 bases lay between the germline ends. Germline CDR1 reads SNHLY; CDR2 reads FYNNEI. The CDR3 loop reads CASSAPMYNEQFF. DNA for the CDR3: TGTGCCAGCAGTGCCCCCATGTACAATGAGCAGTTCTTC.

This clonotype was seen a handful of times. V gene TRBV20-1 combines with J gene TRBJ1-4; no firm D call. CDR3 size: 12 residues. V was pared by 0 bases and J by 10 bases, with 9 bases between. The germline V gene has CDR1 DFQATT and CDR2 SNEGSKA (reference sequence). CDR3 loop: CSARETTGKLFF. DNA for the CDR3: TGCAGTGCTAGAGAGACAACGGGAAAACTGTTTTTT.

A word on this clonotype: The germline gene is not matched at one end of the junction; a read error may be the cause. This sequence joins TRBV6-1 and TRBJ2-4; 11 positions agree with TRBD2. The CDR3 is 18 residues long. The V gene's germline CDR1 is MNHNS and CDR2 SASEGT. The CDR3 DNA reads TGTGCCAGCAGTGAGCTGCCGAGTAGCGGGGGGGCCAGAAACATTCAGTACTTC. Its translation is CASSELPSSGGARNIQYF.

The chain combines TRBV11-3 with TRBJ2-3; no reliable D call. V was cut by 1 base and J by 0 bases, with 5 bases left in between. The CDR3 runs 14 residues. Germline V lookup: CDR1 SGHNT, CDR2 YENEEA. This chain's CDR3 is CASSLGPSTDTQYF. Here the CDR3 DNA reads TGTGCCAGCAGCTTAGGCCCTAGCACAGATACGCAGTATTTT.

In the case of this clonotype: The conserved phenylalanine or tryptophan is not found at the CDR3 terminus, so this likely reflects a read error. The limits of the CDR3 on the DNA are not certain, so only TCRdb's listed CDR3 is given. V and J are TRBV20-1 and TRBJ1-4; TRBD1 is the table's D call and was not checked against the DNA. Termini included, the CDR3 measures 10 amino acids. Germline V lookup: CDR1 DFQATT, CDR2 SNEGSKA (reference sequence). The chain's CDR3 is CSALGQGIFS.

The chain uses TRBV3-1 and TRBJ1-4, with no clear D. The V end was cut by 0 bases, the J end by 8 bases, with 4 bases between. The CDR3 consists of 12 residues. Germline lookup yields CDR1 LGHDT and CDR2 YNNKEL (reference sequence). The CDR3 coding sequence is TGTGCCAGCAGCCAAGAAGGAGAAAAACTGTTTTTT. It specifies CASSQEGEKLFF. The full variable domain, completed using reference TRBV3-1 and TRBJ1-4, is DTAVSQTPKYLVTQMGNDKSIKCEQNLGHDTMYWYKQDSKKFLKIMFSYNNKELIINETVPNRFSPKSPDKAHLNLHINSLELGDSAVYFCASSQEGEKLFFGSGTQLSVL.

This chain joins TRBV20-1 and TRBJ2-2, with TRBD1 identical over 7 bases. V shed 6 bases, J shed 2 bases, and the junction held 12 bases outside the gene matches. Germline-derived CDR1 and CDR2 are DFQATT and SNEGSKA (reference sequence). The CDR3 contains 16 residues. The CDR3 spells CSARPWTGANTGELFF. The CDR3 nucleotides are TGCAGTGCCCGTCCCTGGACAGGAGCTAACACCGGGGAGCTGTTTTTT.

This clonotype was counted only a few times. The CDR3 protein is CASSTGGPNTEAFF. The CDR3, as DNA: TGTGCCAGCAGTACAGGGGGCCCGAACACTGAAGCTTTCTTT. This chain connects TRBV12-3 or TRBV12-4 to TRBJ1-1, with 9 bases matching TRBD1. V was pared by 5 bases and J by 1 base, with 2 bases of the junction left unmatched. The CDR3 is 14 residues long.

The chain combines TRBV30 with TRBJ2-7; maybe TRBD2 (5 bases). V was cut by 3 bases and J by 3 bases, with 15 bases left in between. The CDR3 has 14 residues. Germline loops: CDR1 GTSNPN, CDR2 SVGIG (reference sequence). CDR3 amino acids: CAWSFEGEHYEQYF. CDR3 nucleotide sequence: TGTGCCTGGAGCTTTGAGGGTGAGCACTACGAGCAGTACTTC.

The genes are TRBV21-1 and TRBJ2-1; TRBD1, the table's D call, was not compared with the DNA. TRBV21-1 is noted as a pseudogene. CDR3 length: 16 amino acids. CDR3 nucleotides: TGTGCCAGCAGCCAGATGGGGCTGTGCTCCTACAATGAGCAGTTCTTC. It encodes CASSQMGLCSYNEQFF.

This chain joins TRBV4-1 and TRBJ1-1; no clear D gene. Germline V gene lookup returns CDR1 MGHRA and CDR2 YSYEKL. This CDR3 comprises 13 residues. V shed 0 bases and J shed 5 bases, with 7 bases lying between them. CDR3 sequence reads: CASSQETQTEAFF. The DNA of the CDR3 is TGCGCCAGCAGCCAAGAAACGCAAACTGAAGCTTTCTTT.

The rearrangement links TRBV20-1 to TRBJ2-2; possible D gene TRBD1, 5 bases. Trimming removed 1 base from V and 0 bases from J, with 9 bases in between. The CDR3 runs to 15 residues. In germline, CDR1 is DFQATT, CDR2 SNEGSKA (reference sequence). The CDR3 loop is CSARGQISNTGELFF. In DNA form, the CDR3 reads TGCAGTGCTAGAGGACAGATATCGAACACCGGGGAGCTGTTTTTT.

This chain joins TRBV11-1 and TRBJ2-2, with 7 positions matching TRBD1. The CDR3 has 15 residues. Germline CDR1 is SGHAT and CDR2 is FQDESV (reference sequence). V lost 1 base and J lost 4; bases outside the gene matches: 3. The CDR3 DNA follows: TGTGCCAGCAGCTTAGGACAGGGCAGCACCGGGGAGCTGTTTTTT. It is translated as CASSLGQGSTGELFF. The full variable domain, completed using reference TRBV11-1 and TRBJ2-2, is EAEVAQSPRYKITEKSQAVAFWCDPISGHATLYWYRQILGQGPELLVQFQDESVVDDSQLPKDRFSAERLKGVDSTLKIQPAELGDSAMYLCASSLGQGSTGELFFGEGSRLTVL.

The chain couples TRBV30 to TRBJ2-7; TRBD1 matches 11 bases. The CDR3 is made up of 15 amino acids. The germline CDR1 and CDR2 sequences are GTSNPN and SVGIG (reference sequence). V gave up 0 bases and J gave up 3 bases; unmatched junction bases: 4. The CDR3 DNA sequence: TGTGCCTGGAGTGTTCGGGACAGGGGGGTCTACGAGCAGTACTTC. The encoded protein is CAWSVRDRGVYEQYF.

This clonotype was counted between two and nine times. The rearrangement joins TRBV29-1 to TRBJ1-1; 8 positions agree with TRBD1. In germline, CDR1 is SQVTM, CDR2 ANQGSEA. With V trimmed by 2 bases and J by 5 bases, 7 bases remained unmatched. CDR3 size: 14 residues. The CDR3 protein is CSVEPGTGRTEAFF. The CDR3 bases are TGCAGCGTTGAACCCGGGACAGGACGAACTGAAGCTTTCTTT.

The CDR3: CASSLPTGGGETQYF. The DNA of the CDR3 is TGTGCCAGCAGCCTCCCGACAGGGGGCGGAGAGACCCAGTACTTC. The chain combines TRBV6-2 or TRBV6-3 with TRBJ2-5, with TRBD1 matching 10 bases. With 6 bases clipped from V and 4 bases from J, the junction kept 8 bases outside the gene matches. The CDR3 runs to 15 residues. Germline values: CDR1 MNHEY, CDR2 SVGEGT.